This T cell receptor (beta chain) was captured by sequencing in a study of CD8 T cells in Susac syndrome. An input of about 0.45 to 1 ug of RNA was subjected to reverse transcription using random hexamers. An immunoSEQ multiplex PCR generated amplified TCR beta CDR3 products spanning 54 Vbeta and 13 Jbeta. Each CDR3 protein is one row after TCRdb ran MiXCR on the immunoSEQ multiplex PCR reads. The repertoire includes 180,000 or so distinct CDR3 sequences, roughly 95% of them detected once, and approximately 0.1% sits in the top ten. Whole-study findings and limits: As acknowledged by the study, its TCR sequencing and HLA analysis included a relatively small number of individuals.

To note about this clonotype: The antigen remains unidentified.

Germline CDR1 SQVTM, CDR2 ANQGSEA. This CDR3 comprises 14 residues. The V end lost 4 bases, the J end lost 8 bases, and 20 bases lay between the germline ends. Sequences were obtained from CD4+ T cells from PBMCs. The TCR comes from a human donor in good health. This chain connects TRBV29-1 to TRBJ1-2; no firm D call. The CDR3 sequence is CSVVQEGAVGGYTF. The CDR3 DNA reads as TGCAGCGTTGTACAAGAGGGCGCGGTTGGCGGCTACACCTTC.